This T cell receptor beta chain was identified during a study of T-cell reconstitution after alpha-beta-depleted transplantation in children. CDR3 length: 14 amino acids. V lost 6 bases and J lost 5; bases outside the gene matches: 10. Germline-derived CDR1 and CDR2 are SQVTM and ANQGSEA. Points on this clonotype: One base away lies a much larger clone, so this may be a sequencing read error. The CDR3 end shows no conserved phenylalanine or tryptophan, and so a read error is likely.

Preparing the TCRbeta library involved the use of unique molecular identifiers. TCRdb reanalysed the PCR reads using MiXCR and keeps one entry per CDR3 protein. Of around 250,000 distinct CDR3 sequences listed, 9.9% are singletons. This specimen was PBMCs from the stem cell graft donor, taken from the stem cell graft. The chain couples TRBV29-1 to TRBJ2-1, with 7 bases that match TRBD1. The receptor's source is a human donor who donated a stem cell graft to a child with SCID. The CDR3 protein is CSVRSRGTDNEQFL. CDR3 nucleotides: TGCAGCGTCCGGTCGAGGGGGACAGACAATGAGCAGTTCTTA.